These 21 T cell receptor beta chains were sequenced from one sample in a study of T cell responses to AZD1222 COVID-19 vaccine. Sequencing used immunoSEQ multiplex PCR; TCRdb keeps in-frame clones, though not all of them. The sample records 95,000 to 150,000 clones, 85% to 90% being singletons. The sample consisted of peripheral blood, taken on day 0 of AZD1222 vaccination. The receptors come from an adult in good health.

The chain employs TRBV10-3 and TRBJ2-2; D unresolved. The germline gives CDR1 ENHRY, CDR2 SYGVKD. Between the trimmed V and J ends, which lost 2 bases and 5 bases, there was a span of 9 bases. This CDR3 is built from 14 residues. The CDR3 region is CAISETTGTGELFF. DNA of the CDR3: TGTGCCATCAGTGAGACTACCGGGACCGGGGAGCTGTTTTTT.

Notes on this clone: This same CDR3 is encoded by further DNA sequences in the sample. This chain joins TRBV5-1 and TRBJ2-7, with D unresolved. This CDR3 region has 13 residues. Trimming cost V 0 bases and J 2 bases, with 6 bases left between them. Germline loops: CDR1 SGHRS, CDR2 YFSETQ. The CDR3: CASSLDPTYEQYF. The CDR3 nucleotides read TGCGCCAGCAGCTTGGACCCAACCTACGAGCAGTACTTC.

This chain links TRBV7-2 with TRBJ2-3; D unresolved. This CDR3 is built from 17 residues. V lost 2 bases and J 4 bases, leaving 19 bases between the germline ends. The V gene's germline CDR1 is SGHTA and CDR2 FQGNSA. The chain's CDR3 is CASSLHHGRQVPDTQYF. The CDR3 nucleotides are TGTGCCAGCAGCTTACACCATGGCAGGCAGGTGCCAGATACGCAGTATTTT.

This chain connects TRBV5-1 to TRBJ2-7; possibly TRBD1 for D (6 bases). V was shortened by 0 bases and J by 8 bases, with 15 bases between the two germline ends. Germline CDR1 reads SGHRS; CDR2 reads YFSETQ. The length of the CDR3 is 14 residues. The CDR3 nucleotides read TGCGCCAGCAGCTTGGAGGGGGACGGCCGTAAGCAGTACTTC. Amino acid sequence: CASSLEGDGRKQYF.

This rearrangement joins TRBV7-2 to TRBJ2-5, with D perhaps TRBD1 (7 bases). This CDR3 region has 17 residues. Per the germline V gene, CDR1 is SGHTA and CDR2 is FQGNSA. V was pared by 5 bases and J by 7 bases, with 26 bases between. The CDR3 here is CASSTRTGGGQVGTQYF. The DNA of the CDR3 is TGTGCCAGCAGCACCCGGACAGGAGGAGGGCAGGTGGGGACCCAGTACTTC. Filled out from reference TRBV7-2 and TRBJ2-5, the complete variable domain reads GAGVSQSPSNKVTEKGKDVELRCDPISGHTALYWYRQSLGQGLEFLIYFQGNSAPDKSGLPSDRFSAERTGGSVSTLTIQRTQQEDSAVYLCASSTRTGGGQVGTQYFGPGTRLLVL.

CDR3 amino acids: CASSHHRARTDTQYF. The CDR3 bases are TGTGCCAGCAGCCACCATCGGGCCCGCACAGATACGCAGTATTTT. This rearrangement joins TRBV7-9 to TRBJ2-3, with no clear D. This CDR3 is 15 amino acids long. The V end was cut by 5 bases, the J end by 1 base, with 13 bases between. Germline V gene sequence: CDR1 SEHNR, CDR2 FQNEAQ (reference sequence).

This clone appeared once. The V gene is TRBV19, the J gene TRBJ1-5; maybe TRBD1 (5 bases). The CDR3 is made up of 13 amino acids. Trimming took 7 bases from V and 6 from J, leaving 13 bases between them. Germline CDR1 is LNHDA and CDR2 is SQIVND (reference sequence). CDR3 sequence reads: CASTQGSGQPQHF. CDR3 DNA sequence: TGTGCCAGTACCCAGGGTTCGGGTCAGCCCCAGCATTTT.

The gene calls are TRBV5-6 and TRBJ1-3, with TRBD1 as a possible D gene (6 bases). The CDR3 extends over 16 amino acids. Germline V gene data show CDR1 as SGHDT and CDR2 as YYEEEE. V lost 4 bases, J lost 3 bases, and 17 bases lay in between. CDR3 sequence (DNA): TGTGCCAGCAGCGTGAAAACAGGGAGCCGTGGAAACACCATATATTTT. Protein sequence: CASSVKTGSRGNTIYF. The full variable domain, completed using reference TRBV5-6 and TRBJ1-3, is DAGVTQSPTHLIKTRGQQVTLRCSPKSGHDTVSWYQQALGQGPQFIFQYYEEEERQRGNFPDRFSGHQFPNYSSELNVNALLLGDSALYLCASSVKTGSRGNTIYFGEGSWLTVV.

V is TRBV6-5 and J is TRBJ2-6; D gene ambiguous. The germline V gene encodes CDR1 MNHEY and CDR2 SVGAGI. The V end was cut by 3 bases, the J end by 4 bases, with 10 bases between. CDR3 length: 15 residues. CDR3 nucleotide sequence: TGTGCCAGCAGTTATTCGGTAGCCGGGGCCAACGTCCTGACTTTC. This sequence encodes CASSYSVAGANVLTF.

CDR3 in DNA: TGTGCCAGCAGTGAAGCGGGACTAGCGGGCACAGATACGCAGTATTTT. It yields the protein CASSEAGLAGTDTQYF. V gene TRBV6-1 combines with J gene TRBJ2-3; 11 positions match TRBD2. CDR1 and CDR2 (germline): MNHNS, SASEGT. After removal of 0 bases from V and 1 base from J, the junction contained 0 bases not matched to a gene. CDR3 length: 16 residues.

The rearrangement joins TRBV18 to TRBJ1-4; no definite D call. The CDR3 is made up of 15 amino acids. Per germline, CDR1 KGHSH and CDR2 LQKENI. The V and J ends lost 2 bases and 7 bases respectively, with 14 bases between them. CDR3 residues: CASSPLYGMSEKLFF. The CDR3 region has the DNA TGTGCCAGCTCACCATTGTACGGGATGAGTGAAAAACTGTTTTTT.

The V gene is TRBV7-6, the J gene TRBJ2-3, with 7 nucleotides matching TRBD1. The CDR3 runs 15 residues. Germline V gene lookup returns CDR1 SGHVS and CDR2 FNYEAQ. Trimming took 2 bases from V and 4 from J; bases not matched to a gene: 6. CDR3 DNA sequence: TGTGCCAGCAGCTTACAACTGACAGGGTCAGATACGCAGTATTTT. As protein: CASSLQLTGSDTQYF.

This clone was detected only once. V usage is TRBV18 and J usage is TRBJ1-1; 7 bases map to TRBD1. V shed 3 bases and J 8 bases; nucleotides not matched to a gene: 3. This CDR3 has 12 residues. CDR1 and CDR2 (germline): KGHSH, LQKENI. CDR3: CASSPQGVEAFF. The CDR3, as DNA: TGTGCCAGCTCACCCCAGGGGGTGGAAGCTTTCTTT.

This chain links TRBV7-2 with TRBJ1-2, with 11 positions matching TRBD1. Germline lookup yields CDR1 SGHTA and CDR2 FQGNSA. V was pared by 2 bases and J by 6 bases, with 5 bases of the junction left unmatched. This CDR3 is 15 amino acids long. The CDR3 protein is CASSLRDRGSNGYTF. The CDR3 DNA follows: TGTGCCAGCAGCTTACGGGACAGGGGGTCGAATGGCTACACCTTC.

This chain joins TRBV7-9 and TRBJ2-7, with 7 bases that match TRBD1. Germline V gene sequence: CDR1 SEHNR, CDR2 FQNEAQ (reference sequence). V was pared by 5 bases and J by 3 bases, with 13 bases of the junction left unmatched. The CDR3 totals 16 residues. CDR3 protein: CASSPRTGPRFYEQYF. The CDR3 bases are TGTGCCAGCAGCCCTCGGACAGGCCCCAGATTCTACGAGCAGTACTTC.

The rearrangement links TRBV7-2 to TRBJ1-5; the D gene is possibly TRBD1 (5 bases). The germline CDR1 and CDR2 sequences are SGHTA and FQGNSA. With 5 bases removed from V and 0 bases from J, the gap between germline ends came to 20 bases. The CDR3 spans 18 residues. CDR3 in DNA: TGTGCCAGCAGCCCAGGTATTGGGGCCCCATATAGCAATCAGCCCCAGCATTTT. Its translation is CASSPGIGAPYSNQPQHF.

The V and J genes are TRBV7-2 and TRBJ2-7; tentative D call: TRBD2 (6 bases). The CDR3 extends over 13 amino acids. In germline, CDR1 is SGHTA, CDR2 FQGNSA. V was cut by 2 bases and J by 5 bases, with 10 bases left in between. CDR3 bases: TGTGCCAGCAGCTTATACGGAGGGGACGAGCAGTACTTC. Protein sequence: CASSLYGGDEQYF.

The chain has TRBV27 and TRBJ2-7, with a possible D match to TRBD2 (5 bases). The CDR3 totals 13 residues. V was trimmed by 7 bases and J by 3 bases, leaving 13 bases between them. The germline V gene encodes CDR1 MNHEY and CDR2 SMNVEV (reference sequence). DNA for the CDR3: TGTGCCAGCACCCGGGGTCCCCGCTACGAGCAGTACTTC. It encodes CASTRGPRYEQYF.

Only one count was recorded for this clone. This chain links TRBV2 with TRBJ1-1; no reliable D call. The CDR3 runs 13 residues. V lost 6 bases and J 3 bases, leaving 11 bases between the germline ends. Germline values: CDR1 SNHLY, CDR2 FYNNEI. CDR3 coding DNA: TGTGCCAGCAGCCAAGGATGGGACACTGAAGCTTTCTTT. Translation gives CASSQGWDTEAFF. The variable domain in full, with the rest retrieved from reference TRBV2 and TRBJ1-1, is EPEVTQTPSHQVTQMGQEVILRCVPISNHLYFYWYRQILGQKVEFLVSFYNNEISEKSEIFDDQFSVERPDGSNFTLKIRSTKLEDSAMYFCASSQGWDTEAFFGQGTRLTVV.

The chain links TRBV5-1 to TRBJ1-1; 10 nucleotides match TRBD1. J gave up 5 bases and V 8 bases, and 15 bases lay outside the gene matches. The CDR3 consists of 16 residues. CDR1 is SGHRS, CDR2 YFSETQ, per germline. The CDR3 loop reads CASKPGQGSGGTEAFF. As DNA, the CDR3 is TGCGCCAGTAAGCCGGGACAGGGGTCTGGGGGAACTGAAGCTTTCTTT.

J is TRBJ1-2 and V is TRBV14, with 7 bases aligning to TRBD1. The V and J ends lost 4 bases and 3 bases, in that order; junction bases with no gene match: 2. From germline, CDR1 is SGHDN and CDR2 FVKESK. The CDR3 has 13 residues. CDR3 region: CASSRQGDYGYTF. The CDR3 nucleotides are TGTGCCAGCAGCCGACAGGGAGACTATGGCTACACCTTC.